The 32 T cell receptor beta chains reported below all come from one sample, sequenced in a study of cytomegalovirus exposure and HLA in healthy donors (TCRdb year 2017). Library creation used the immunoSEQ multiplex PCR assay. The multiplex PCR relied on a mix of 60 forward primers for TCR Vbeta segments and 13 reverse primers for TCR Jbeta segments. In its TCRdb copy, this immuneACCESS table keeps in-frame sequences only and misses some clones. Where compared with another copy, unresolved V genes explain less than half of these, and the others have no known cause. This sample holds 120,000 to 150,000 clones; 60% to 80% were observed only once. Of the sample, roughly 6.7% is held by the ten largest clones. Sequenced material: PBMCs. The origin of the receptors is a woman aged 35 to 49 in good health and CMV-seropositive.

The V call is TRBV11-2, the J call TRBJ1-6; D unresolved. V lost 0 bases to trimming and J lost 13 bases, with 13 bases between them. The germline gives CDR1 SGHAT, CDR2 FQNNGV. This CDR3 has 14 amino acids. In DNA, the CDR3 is TGTGCCAGCAGCTTAGATGGGTGGGCATCCCCCCTCCACTTT. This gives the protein CASSLDGWASPLHF.

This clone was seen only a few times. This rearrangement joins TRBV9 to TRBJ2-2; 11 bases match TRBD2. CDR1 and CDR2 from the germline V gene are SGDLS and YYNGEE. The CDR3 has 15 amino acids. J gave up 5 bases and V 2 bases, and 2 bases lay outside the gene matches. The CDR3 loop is CASSVLAGGTGELFF. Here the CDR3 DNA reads TGTGCCAGCAGCGTGCTAGCGGGGGGAACCGGGGAGCTGTTTTTT.

CDR3 nucleotide sequence: TGTGCCAGTAGTAGAGGCAGGGGGTACGAGCAGTACTTC. Translated: CASSRGRGYEQYF. The J gene is TRBJ2-7, the V gene TRBV19; 7 bases are shared with TRBD1. V gave up 4 bases and J gave up 4 bases; unmatched junction bases: 4. This CDR3 is built from 13 residues. The germline V gene has CDR1 LNHDA and CDR2 SQIVND (reference sequence).

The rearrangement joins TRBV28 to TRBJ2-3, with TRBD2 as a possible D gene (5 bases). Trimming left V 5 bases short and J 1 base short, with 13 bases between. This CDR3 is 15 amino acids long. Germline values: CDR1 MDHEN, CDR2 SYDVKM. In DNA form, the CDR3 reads TGTGCCAGCAGTGTAGGAGGAATAGGCACAGATACGCAGTATTTT. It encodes CASSVGGIGTDTQYF. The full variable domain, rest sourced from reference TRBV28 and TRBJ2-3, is DVKVTQSSRYLVKRTGEKVFLECVQDMDHENMFWYRQDPGLGLRLIYFSYDVKMKEKGDIPEGYSVSREKKERFSLILESASTNQTSMYLCASSVGGIGTDTQYFGPGTRLTVL.

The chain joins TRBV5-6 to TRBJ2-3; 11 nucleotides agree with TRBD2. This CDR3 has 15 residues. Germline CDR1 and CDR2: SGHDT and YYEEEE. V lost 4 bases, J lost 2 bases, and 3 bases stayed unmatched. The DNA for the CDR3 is TGTGCCAGCAGCCCGGGACTAGCGGCCACAGATACGCAGTATTTT. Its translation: CASSPGLAATDTQYF.

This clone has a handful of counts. CDR3 DNA: TGTGCCAGCAAAGCGGGGATGAACACTGAAGCTTTCTTT. Its translation: CASKAGMNTEAFF. The chain employs TRBV28 and TRBJ1-1; D gene unclear. Germline V gene lookup returns CDR1 MDHEN and CDR2 SYDVKM. Between the trimmed V and J ends, which lost 7 bases and 0 bases, there was a span of 9 bases. This CDR3 region has 13 residues.

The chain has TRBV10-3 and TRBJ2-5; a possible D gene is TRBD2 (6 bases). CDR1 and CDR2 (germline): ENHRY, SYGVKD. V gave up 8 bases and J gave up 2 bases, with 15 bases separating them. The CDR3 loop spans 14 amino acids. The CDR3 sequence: CAIGRGGGQETQYF. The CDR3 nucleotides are TGTGCCATCGGACGGGGAGGAGGACAAGAGACCCAGTACTTC.

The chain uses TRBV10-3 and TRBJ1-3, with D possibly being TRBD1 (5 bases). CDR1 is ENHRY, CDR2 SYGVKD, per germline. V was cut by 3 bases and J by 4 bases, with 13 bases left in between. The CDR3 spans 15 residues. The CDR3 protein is CAISDQGGSGNTIYF. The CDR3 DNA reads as TGTGCCATCAGTGACCAGGGAGGGTCAGGAAACACCATATATTTT.

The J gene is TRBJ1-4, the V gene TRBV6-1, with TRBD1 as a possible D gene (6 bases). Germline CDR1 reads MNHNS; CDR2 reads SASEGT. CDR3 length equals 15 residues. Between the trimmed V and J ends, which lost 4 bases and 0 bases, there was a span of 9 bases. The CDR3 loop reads CASSVTGTTNEKLFF. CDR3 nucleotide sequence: TGTGCCAGCAGTGTAACAGGGACAACTAATGAAAAACTGTTTTTT.

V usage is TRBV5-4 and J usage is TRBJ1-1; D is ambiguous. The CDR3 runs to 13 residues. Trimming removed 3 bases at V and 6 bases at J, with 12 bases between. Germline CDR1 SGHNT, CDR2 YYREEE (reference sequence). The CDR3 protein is CASSSTGSPEAFF. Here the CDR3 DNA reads TGTGCCAGCAGCTCAACGGGTTCCCCTGAAGCTTTCTTT.

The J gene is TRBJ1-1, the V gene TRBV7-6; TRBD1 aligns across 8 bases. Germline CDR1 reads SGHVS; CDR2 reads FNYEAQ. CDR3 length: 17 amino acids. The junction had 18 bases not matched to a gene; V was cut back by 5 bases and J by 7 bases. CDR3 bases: TGTGCCAGCAGCCTGAGGGACAGGCGGGGGATGTTGATTGAAGCTTTCTTT. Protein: CASSLRDRRGMLIEAFF. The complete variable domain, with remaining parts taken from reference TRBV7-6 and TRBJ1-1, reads GAGVSQSPRYKVTKRGQDVALRCDPISGHVSLYWYRQALGQGPEFLTYFNYEAQQDKSGLPNDRFSAERPEGSISTLTIQRTEQRDSAMYRCASSLRDRRGMLIEAFFGQGTRLTVV.

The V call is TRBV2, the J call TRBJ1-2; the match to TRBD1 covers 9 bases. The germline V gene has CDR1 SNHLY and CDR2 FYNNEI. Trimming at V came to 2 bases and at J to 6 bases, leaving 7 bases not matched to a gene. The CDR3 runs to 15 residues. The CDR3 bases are TGTGCCAGCAGTGAAATGTCGGGACAGGGAAATGGCTACACCTTC. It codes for CASSEMSGQGNGYTF. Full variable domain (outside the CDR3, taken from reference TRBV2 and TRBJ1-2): EPEVTQTPSHQVTQMGQEVILRCVPISNHLYFYWYRQILGQKVEFLVSFYNNEISEKSEIFDDQFSVERPDGSNFTLKIRSTKLEDSAMYFCASSEMSGQGNGYTFGSGTRLTVV.

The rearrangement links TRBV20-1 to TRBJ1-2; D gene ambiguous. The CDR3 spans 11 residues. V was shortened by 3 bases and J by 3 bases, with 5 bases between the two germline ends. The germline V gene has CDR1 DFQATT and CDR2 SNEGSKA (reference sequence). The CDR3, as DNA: TGCAGTGCTAGCCGGGACTATGGCTACACCTTC. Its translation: CSASRDYGYTF.

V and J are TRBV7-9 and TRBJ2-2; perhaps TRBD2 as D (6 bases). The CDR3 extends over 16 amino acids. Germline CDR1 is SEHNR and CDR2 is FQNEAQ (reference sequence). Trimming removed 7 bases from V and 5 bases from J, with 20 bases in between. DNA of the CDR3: TGTGCCAGCACCCGCGGGATATCCGAGGGGACCGGGGAGCTGTTTTTT. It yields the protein CASTRGISEGTGELFF.

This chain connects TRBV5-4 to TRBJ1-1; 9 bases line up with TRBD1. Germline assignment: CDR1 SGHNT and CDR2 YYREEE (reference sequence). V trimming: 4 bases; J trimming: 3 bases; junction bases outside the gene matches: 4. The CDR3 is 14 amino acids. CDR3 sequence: CASSTTGGDTEAFF. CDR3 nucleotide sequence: TGTGCCAGCAGCACGACAGGGGGGGACACTGAAGCTTTCTTT. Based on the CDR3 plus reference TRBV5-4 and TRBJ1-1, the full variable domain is ETGVTQSPTHLIKTRGQQVTLRCSSQSGHNTVSWYQQALGQGPQFIFQYYREEENGRGNFPPRFSGLQFPNYSSELNVNALELDDSALYLCASSTTGGDTEAFFGQGTRLTVV.

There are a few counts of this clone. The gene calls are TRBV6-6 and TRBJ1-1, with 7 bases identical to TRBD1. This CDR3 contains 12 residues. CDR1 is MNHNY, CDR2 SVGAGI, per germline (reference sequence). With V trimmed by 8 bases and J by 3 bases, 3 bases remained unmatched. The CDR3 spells CASHGTDTEAFF. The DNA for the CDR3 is TGTGCCAGCCATGGGACAGACACTGAAGCTTTCTTT.

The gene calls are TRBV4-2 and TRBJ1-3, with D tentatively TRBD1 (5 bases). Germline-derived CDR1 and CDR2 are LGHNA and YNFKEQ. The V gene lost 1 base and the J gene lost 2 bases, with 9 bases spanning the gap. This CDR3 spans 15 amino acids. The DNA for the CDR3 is TGTGCCAGCAGCCAAGGTTCGGGGGCTGGAAACACCATATATTTT. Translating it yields CASSQGSGAGNTIYF.

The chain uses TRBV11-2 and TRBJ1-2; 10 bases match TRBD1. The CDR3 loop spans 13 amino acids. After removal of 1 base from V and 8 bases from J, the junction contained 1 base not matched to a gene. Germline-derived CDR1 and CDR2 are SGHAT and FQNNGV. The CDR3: CASSLGDRGGYTF. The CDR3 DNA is TGTGCCAGCAGCTTAGGGGACAGGGGAGGCTACACCTTC.

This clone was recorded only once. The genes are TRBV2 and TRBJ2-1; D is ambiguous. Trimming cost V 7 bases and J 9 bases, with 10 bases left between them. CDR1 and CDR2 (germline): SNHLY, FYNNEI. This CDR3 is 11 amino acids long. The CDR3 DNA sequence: TGTGCCAGCAACCTAGTGAGTGAGCAGTTCTTC. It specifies CASNLVSEQFF.

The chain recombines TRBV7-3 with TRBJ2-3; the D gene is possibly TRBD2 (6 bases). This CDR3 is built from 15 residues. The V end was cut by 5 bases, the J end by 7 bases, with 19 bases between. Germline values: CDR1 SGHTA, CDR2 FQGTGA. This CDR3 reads CASSPGTGSPYTQYF. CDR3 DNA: TGTGCCAGCAGCCCCGGGACTGGGTCCCCGTATACGCAGTATTTT. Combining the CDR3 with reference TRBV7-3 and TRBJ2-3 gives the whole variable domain GAGVSQTPSNKVTEKGKYVELRCDPISGHTALYWYRQSLGQGPEFLIYFQGTGAADDSGLPNDRFFAVRPEGSVSTLKIQRTERGDSAVYLCASSPGTGSPYTQYFGPGTRLTVL.

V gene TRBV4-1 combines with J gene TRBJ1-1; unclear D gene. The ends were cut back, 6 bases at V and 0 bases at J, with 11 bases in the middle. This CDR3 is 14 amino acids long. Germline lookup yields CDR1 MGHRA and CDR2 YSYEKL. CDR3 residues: CASSQADMNTEAFF. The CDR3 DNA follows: TGCGCCAGCAGTCAGGCTGACATGAACACTGAAGCTTTCTTT.

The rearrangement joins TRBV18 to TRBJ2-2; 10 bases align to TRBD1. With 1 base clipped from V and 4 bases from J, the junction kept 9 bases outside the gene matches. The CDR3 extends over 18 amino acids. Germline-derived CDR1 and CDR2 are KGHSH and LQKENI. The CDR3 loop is CASSPRTGGRGSTGELFF. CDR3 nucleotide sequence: TGTGCCAGCTCACCACGGACAGGGGGTCGAGGTAGCACCGGGGAGCTGTTTTTT.

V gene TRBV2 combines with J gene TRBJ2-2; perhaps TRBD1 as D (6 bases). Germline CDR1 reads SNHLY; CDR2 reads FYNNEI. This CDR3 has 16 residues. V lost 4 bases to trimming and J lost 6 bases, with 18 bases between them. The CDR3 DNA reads TGTGCCAGCAGTGGCAGGAGAGGGGGTTCCTCCGGGGAGCTGTTTTTT. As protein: CASSGRRGGSSGELFF.

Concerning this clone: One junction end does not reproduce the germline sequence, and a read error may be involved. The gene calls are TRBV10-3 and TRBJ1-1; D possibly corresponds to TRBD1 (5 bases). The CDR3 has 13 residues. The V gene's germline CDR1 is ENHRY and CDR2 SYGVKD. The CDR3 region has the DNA TGTGCCAGCAGTCAGGGCCAGGTTACTGAAGCTTTCTTT. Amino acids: CASSQGQVTEAFF.

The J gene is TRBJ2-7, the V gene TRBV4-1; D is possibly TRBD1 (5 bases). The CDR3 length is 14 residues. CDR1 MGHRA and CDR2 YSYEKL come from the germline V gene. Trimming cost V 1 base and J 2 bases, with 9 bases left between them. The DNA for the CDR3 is TGCGCCAGCAGCCAAGCGGACACGGCCTACGAGCAGTACTTC. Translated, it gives CASSQADTAYEQYF.

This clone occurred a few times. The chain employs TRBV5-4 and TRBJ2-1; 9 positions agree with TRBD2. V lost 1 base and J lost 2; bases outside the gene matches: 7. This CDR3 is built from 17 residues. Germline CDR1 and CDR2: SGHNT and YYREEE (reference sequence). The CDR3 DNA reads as TGTGCCAGCAGCTTGACCCGCGGGGGGGCTACCTACAATGAGCAGTTCTTC. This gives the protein CASSLTRGGATYNEQFF.

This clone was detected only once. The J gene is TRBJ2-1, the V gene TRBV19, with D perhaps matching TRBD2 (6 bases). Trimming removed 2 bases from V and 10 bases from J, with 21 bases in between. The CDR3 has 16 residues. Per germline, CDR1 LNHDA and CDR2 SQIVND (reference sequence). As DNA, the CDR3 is TGTGCCAGTAGTATATCCGCGGGGTCTGGCAATGTGGAGCAGTTCTTC. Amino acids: CASSISAGSGNVEQFF.

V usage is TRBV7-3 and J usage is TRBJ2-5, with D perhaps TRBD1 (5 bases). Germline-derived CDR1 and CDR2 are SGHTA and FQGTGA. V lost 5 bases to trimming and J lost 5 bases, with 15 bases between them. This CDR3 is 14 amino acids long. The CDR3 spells CASSPGGAGETQYF. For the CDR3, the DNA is TGTGCCAGCAGCCCCGGTGGGGCCGGGGAGACCCAGTACTTC.

This CDR3 is CASSQGSSYNSPLHF. Written as DNA, the CDR3 is TGTGCCAGCAGCCAGGGGAGCTCCTATAATTCACCCCTCCACTTT. The chain couples TRBV5-6 to TRBJ1-6; possibly TRBD1 for D (6 bases). Trimming cost V 4 bases and J 0 bases, with 8 bases left between them. Germline lookup yields CDR1 SGHDT and CDR2 YYEEEE. CDR3 size: 15 residues.

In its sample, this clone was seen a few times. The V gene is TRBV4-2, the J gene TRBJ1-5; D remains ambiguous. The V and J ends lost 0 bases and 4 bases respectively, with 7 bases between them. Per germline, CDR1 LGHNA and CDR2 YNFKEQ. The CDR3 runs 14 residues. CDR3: CASSQDSGNQPQHF. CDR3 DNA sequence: TGTGCCAGCAGCCAAGATAGCGGGAATCAGCCCCAGCATTTT.

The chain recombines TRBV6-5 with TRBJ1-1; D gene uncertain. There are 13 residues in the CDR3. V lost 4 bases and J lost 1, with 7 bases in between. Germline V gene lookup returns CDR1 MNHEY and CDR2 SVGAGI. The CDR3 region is CASSSNPNTEAFF. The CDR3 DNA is TGTGCCAGCAGTTCTAATCCGAACACTGAAGCTTTCTTT.

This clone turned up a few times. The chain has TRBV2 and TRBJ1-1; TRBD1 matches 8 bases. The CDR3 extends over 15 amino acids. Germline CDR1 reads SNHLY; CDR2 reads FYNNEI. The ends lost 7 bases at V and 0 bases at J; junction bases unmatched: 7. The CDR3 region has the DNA TGTGCCAGCACGGGGGACAGGACCATGAACACTGAAGCTTTCTTT. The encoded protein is CASTGDRTMNTEAFF.